This T cell receptor (beta chain) was profiled in a study of T cell changes during pregnancy in multiple sclerosis. The ends lost 5 bases at V and 4 bases at J; junction bases unmatched: 9. The CDR3 is 15 residues long. Per germline, CDR1 SGHTA and CDR2 FQGNSA. Method: immunoSEQ multiplex PCR; TCRdb's copy keeps in-frame clones and lacks some. The sample has roughly 60,000 clones, roughly 92% seen once; the top ten hold roughly 1.5%. The chain links TRBV7-2 to TRBJ1-1; 8 bases fit TRBD1. The sequencing here drew on peripheral blood, taken in the second trimester of pregnancy. The sequence was obtained from a female donor with multiple sclerosis, enrolled in a pregnancy study. The CDR3 nucleotides are TGTGCCAGCAGCCCCCGGACAGGGCTGGGCACTGAAGCTTTCTTT. Translating it yields CASSPRTGLGTEAFF.